One and the same sample provided the 5 T cell receptor beta chains below, sequenced in a study of naive and memory T cell subsets. Blood and skin TCR RNA was reverse transcribed with alpha and beta constant primers. TCRdb ran MiXCR on the 5' RACE reads and lists one entry per CDR3 protein. The data show under 25,000 distinct CDR3 sequences, around 4% seen once. RNA was extracted from more than 2 ml of whole blood of healthy adults. The receptors shown here come from a male donor in good health.

In its sample, this clonotype was seen many times. The rearrangement uses TRBV7-8 and TRBJ2-5; D is perhaps TRBD2 (7 bases). V was pared by 5 bases and J by 1 base, with 17 bases between. Germline V lookup: CDR1 SGHVS, CDR2 FQNEAQ. The CDR3 length is 16 residues. The CDR3 is CASSTHKGGTQETQYF. CDR3 bases: TGTGCCAGCAGCACGCACAAGGGGGGGACCCAAGAGACCCAGTACTTC.

This clonotype rates as medium-sized. J is TRBJ1-4 and V is TRBV5-6, with 7 nucleotides matching TRBD1. V shed 1 base, J shed 3 bases, and the junction held 24 bases outside the gene matches. CDR3 length: 22 residues. CDR1 and CDR2 from the germline V gene are SGHDT and YYEEEE. The CDR3 sequence is CASSLSTGRRPWVLGANEKLFF. The CDR3 nucleotides are TGTGCCAGCAGCTTGTCGACAGGGAGGCGGCCATGGGTCCTTGGGGCTAATGAAAAACTGTTTTTT. Variable domain in full (rest from reference TRBV5-6 and TRBJ1-4): DAGVTQSPTHLIKTRGQQVTLRCSPKSGHDTVSWYQQALGQGPQFIFQYYEEEERQRGNFPDRFSGHQFPNYSSELNVNALLLGDSALYLCASSLSTGRRPWVLGANEKLFFGSGTQLSVL.

This clonotype came up many times. The chain is built from TRBV2 and TRBJ2-5; no clear D gene. This CDR3 is 15 amino acids long. V was pared by 4 bases and J by 2 bases, with 14 bases between. In germline, CDR1 is SNHLY, CDR2 FYNNEI. CDR3 DNA sequence: TGTGCCAGCAGTGCGACCGGAGTCCTACAAGAGACCCAGTACTTC. This gives the protein CASSATGVLQETQYF.

At least ten counts were recorded for this clonotype. The chain employs TRBV11-1 and TRBJ1-1; D is possibly TRBD1 (6 bases). CDR3 length: 15 residues. Trimming removed 5 bases at V and 5 bases at J, with 18 bases between. Germline CDR1 is SGHAT and CDR2 is FQDESV (reference sequence). CDR3 region: CASSPRGGRLTEAFF. CDR3 in DNA: TGTGCCAGCAGCCCCCGGGGGGGGCGACTAACTGAAGCTTTCTTT.

In its sample, this clonotype was seen many times. The chain joins TRBV29-1 to TRBJ2-2, with D possibly matching TRBD1 (6 bases). The germline V and J ends were trimmed by 4 bases and 5 bases, with 8 bases remaining between them. In germline, CDR1 is SQVTM, CDR2 ANQGSEA. The CDR3 covers 12 residues. The CDR3 region has the DNA TGCAGCGTTGTCCAGGGGACCGGGGAGCTGTTTTTT. This encodes CSVVQGTGELFF.